Shown below are 27 T cell receptor beta chains from a single sample sequenced in a study of metastatic and nonmetastatic thyroid tumors. No treatment had been given to any patient before thyroid surgery. Using MiXCR, TCRdb re-called clones from the PCR reads. This sample carries 20,000 to 30,000 clones, around an eighth of them seen once, and the ten largest clones take 14%. The source material was blood. Receptors originate from a female donor with papillary thyroid cancer or a benign thyroid nodule (not recorded which). Some clones in this sample may be carry-over from other donors' samples.

This clone was found many times. The chain uses TRBV27 and TRBJ2-5; 8 bases align to TRBD2. V trimming: 6 bases; J trimming: 4 bases; junction bases outside the gene matches: 16. Germline lookup yields CDR1 MNHEY and CDR2 SMNVEV (reference sequence). There are 17 residues in the CDR3. The DNA of the CDR3 is TGTGCCAGCAGATTCCTCCAACCGGGAGGGCGGAGAGAGACCCAGTACTTC. Translated: CASRFLQPGGRRETQYF.

This chain connects TRBV5-6 to TRBJ2-1, with D maybe TRBD1 (5 bases). Germline V lookup: CDR1 SGHDT, CDR2 YYEEEE. V was trimmed by 0 bases and J by 14 bases, leaving 9 bases between them. This CDR3 contains 11 residues. In DNA form, the CDR3 reads TGTGCCAGCAGCTTGGGGGGCATTGAGTTCTTC. This encodes CASSLGGIEFF.

In this sample, this clone turned up many times. The chain joins TRBV19 to TRBJ1-5; weak D call: TRBD1 (5 bases). This CDR3 is built from 15 residues. Trimming stripped 9 bases from V and 0 bases from J, with 15 bases between. Per the germline V gene, CDR1 is LNHDA and CDR2 is SQIVND (reference sequence). The CDR3 reads CASLQEGYSNQPQHF. DNA of the CDR3: TGTGCCAGCTTACAGGAGGGTTATAGCAATCAGCCCCAGCATTTT.

V and J are TRBV24-1 and TRBJ1-2; 9 bases match TRBD1. The V and J ends lost 4 bases and 3 bases, in that order; junction bases with no gene match: 2. The CDR3 extends over 14 amino acids. Germline loops: CDR1 KGHDR, CDR2 SFDVKD. The CDR3 region is CATSDRDRDYGYTF. The CDR3 region has the DNA TGTGCCACCAGTGACCGGGACAGGGACTATGGCTACACCTTC.

V and J are TRBV10-3 and TRBJ2-7, with D perhaps TRBD1 or TRBD2 (5 bases each). The ends were cut back, 11 bases at V and 9 bases at J, with 23 bases in the middle. Germline V lookup: CDR1 ENHRY, CDR2 SYGVKD. The CDR3 is 13 residues long. The CDR3 sequence: CAASLGTVDGQYF. CDR3 nucleotides: TGTGCCGCCTCCCTAGGGACCGTCGACGGGCAGTACTTC.

This clone was seen ten or more times. V gene TRBV12-3 or TRBV12-4 combines with J gene TRBJ2-2; 8 nucleotides align to TRBD2. The V gene end was trimmed by 3 bases and the J gene end by 1 base; junction bases not matched to a gene: 16. The CDR3 runs 20 residues. The CDR3 DNA follows: TGTGCCAGCAGTTTGGGGGGCGGAGCGGGAGCTGCCGGGAACACCGGGGAGCTGTTTTTT. Translated, it gives CASSLGGGAGAAGNTGELFF.

This clone was counted only a few times. The CDR3 ends on some other residue instead of the conserved phenylalanine or tryptophan, so this is likely a read error. The chain carries TRBV28 and TRBJ1-4, with D perhaps TRBD1 (6 bases). CDR3 size: 16 residues. The V gene's germline CDR1 is MDHEN and CDR2 SYDVKM. Trimming removed 3 bases at V and 4 bases at J, with 15 bases between. The CDR3 nucleotides are TGTGCCAGCAGTTTCGGGGGGGGACACTATAATGAAAAACTGTTTTTG. Translated, it gives CASSFGGGHYNEKLFL.

This clone is termed medium-sized (0.01 to 0.1%). V and J are TRBV19 and TRBJ1-2; no firm D call. This CDR3 spans 12 amino acids. CDR1 is LNHDA, CDR2 SQIVND, per germline (reference sequence). Trimming cost V 9 bases and J 4 bases, with 12 bases left between them. CDR3 sequence: CASLGGGYGYTF. The CDR3 DNA sequence: TGTGCCAGCTTAGGAGGTGGCTATGGCTACACCTTC. Filled out from reference TRBV19 and TRBJ1-2, the complete variable domain reads DGGITQSPKYLFRKEGQNVTLSCEQNLNHDAMYWYRQDPGQGLRLIYYSQIVNDFQKGDIAEGYSVSREKKESFPLTVTSAQKNPTAFYLCASLGGGYGYTFGSGTRLTVV.

This clone showed up many times. V and J are TRBV27 and TRBJ2-1; 9 bases line up with TRBD1. CDR1 is MNHEY and CDR2 is SMNVEV in the germline V gene (reference sequence). V was clipped by 6 bases and J by 2 bases; unmatched bases: 5. CDR3 length: 15 residues. CDR3 residues: CASSGQGSPYNEQFF. CDR3 bases: TGTGCCAGCAGCGGACAGGGGTCCCCCTACAATGAGCAGTTCTTC.

Only a few counts were recorded for this clone. The CDR3 nucleotides read TGTGCTAGTGTTTGGGGGCAGGGTAGCCCTGAAGCTTTCTTT. This sequence encodes CASVWGQGSPEAFF. The chain uses TRBV19 and TRBJ1-1, with a possible D match to TRBD1 (6 bases). CDR3 length equals 14 residues. Germline V lookup: CDR1 LNHDA, CDR2 SQIVND (reference sequence). The full variable domain, completed using reference TRBV19 and TRBJ1-1, is DGGITQSPKYLFRKEGQNVTLSCEQNLNHDAMYWYRQDPGQGLRLIYYSQIVNDFQKGDIAEGYSVSREKKESFPLTVTSAQKNPTAFYLCASVWGQGSPEAFFGQGTRLTVV.

This clone was observed many times. This sequence joins TRBV5-1 and TRBJ2-4; tentatively, D is TRBD2 (6 bases). Per the germline V gene, CDR1 is SGHRS and CDR2 is YFSETQ. This CDR3 contains 10 residues. V was trimmed by 7 bases and J by 12 bases, leaving 11 bases between them. The DNA for the CDR3 is TGCGCCAGCTTGGAGGGAAATCAGTACTTC. Its translation is CASLEGNQYF.

This clone came up many times. The J gene is TRBJ1-1, the V gene TRBV5-1; TRBD1 matches 9 bases. The ends lost 4 bases at V and 1 base at J; junction bases unmatched: 2. The CDR3 covers 14 residues. CDR1 and CDR2 from the germline V gene are SGHRS and YFSETQ. CDR3 in DNA: TGCGCCAGCAGCCTGGACAGGGGGAACACTGAAGCTTTCTTT. Translation: CASSLDRGNTEAFF.

There are many counts of this clone. In DNA form, the CDR3 reads TGCAGTGCTAGAATTATCTACCGGGTCCCCCTAATAGCAGATACGCAGTATTTT. This translates into CSARIIYRVPLIADTQYF. The chain carries TRBV20-1 and TRBJ2-3, with no clear D. Germline CDR1 and CDR2: DFQATT and SNEGSKA (reference sequence). Trimming left V 2 bases short and J 4 bases short, with 25 bases between. The CDR3 contains 18 residues.

This clone was detected ten times or more. V gene TRBV5-6 combines with J gene TRBJ2-7; D is tentatively TRBD1 or TRBD2 (6 bases each). From germline, CDR1 is SGHDT and CDR2 YYEEEE. The CDR3 runs to 14 residues. Trimming removed 7 bases at V and 4 bases at J, with 18 bases between. The CDR3, as DNA: TGTGCCAGCGCCTGGCCGGGGGCGCCGTACGAGCAGTACTTC. Translating gives CASAWPGAPYEQYF. Full variable domain (missing parts from reference TRBV5-6 and TRBJ2-7): DAGVTQSPTHLIKTRGQQVTLRCSPKSGHDTVSWYQQALGQGPQFIFQYYEEEERQRGNFPDRFSGHQFPNYSSELNVNALLLGDSALYLCASAWPGAPYEQYFGPGTRLTVT.

This clone counts as medium-sized. This chain uses TRBV6-1 with TRBJ2-2, with D unclear. This CDR3 has 15 residues. Deletions cut 9 bases from V and 7 bases from J, with 21 bases between. Per germline, CDR1 MNHNS and CDR2 SASEGT. The CDR3 spells CASTLAPGDSGELFF. CDR3 nucleotide sequence: TGTGCCAGTACCCTGGCACCCGGAGATAGCGGGGAGCTGTTTTTT.

Many counts were recorded for this clone. The chain is built from TRBV11-1 and TRBJ2-3; TRBD2 matches 7 bases. The germline V gene encodes CDR1 SGHAT and CDR2 FQDESV (reference sequence). V gave up 1 base and J gave up 6 bases; unmatched junction bases: 10. The CDR3 length is 16 residues. CDR3 in amino acids: CASSLELAARMDTQYF. CDR3 DNA sequence: TGTGCCAGCAGCTTAGAGCTAGCGGCCCGCATGGATACGCAGTATTTT.

This clone counts as medium-sized (0.01 to 0.1%). The chain uses TRBV28 and TRBJ2-7; no reliable D call. Trimming pared 1 base from V and 4 bases from J, leaving 2 bases between. CDR3 length equals 11 residues. Germline CDR1 and CDR2: MDHEN and SYDVKM. The CDR3 protein is CASSLLYEQYF. The CDR3 nucleotides read TGTGCCAGCAGTTTATTGTACGAGCAGTACTTC.

This clone was seen many times. V usage is TRBV20-1 and J usage is TRBJ2-1; 9 bases are shared with TRBD2. The V gene end was trimmed by 1 base and the J gene end by 2 bases; junction bases not matched to a gene: 6. Germline V gene sequence: CDR1 DFQATT, CDR2 SNEGSKA (reference sequence). The CDR3 extends over 16 amino acids. CDR3 in amino acids: CSARALEREAYNEQFF. DNA for the CDR3: TGCAGTGCTAGAGCGCTTGAGCGGGAGGCCTACAATGAGCAGTTCTTC.

This clone was picked up many times. The chain links TRBV7-2 to TRBJ2-4; 7 positions agree with TRBD2. Germline V CDR1 and CDR2: SGHTA, FQGNSA. Trimming at V came to 5 bases and at J to 0 bases, leaving 13 bases not matched to a gene. This CDR3 is built from 18 residues. The CDR3 sequence is CASSTRGREAIAKNIQYF. CDR3 sequence (DNA): TGTGCCAGCAGCACTAGGGGACGGGAGGCCATAGCCAAAAACATTCAGTACTTC.

At least ten counts were recorded for this clone. The chain links TRBV11-2 to TRBJ2-3, with unresolved D. This CDR3 has 17 amino acids. Germline V gene data show CDR1 as SGHAT and CDR2 as FQNNGV. V was clipped by 2 bases and J by 5 bases, with 20 bases between them. The DNA for the CDR3 is TGTGCCAGCAGCTTACGTCGAGCCCCCACCTTGGGAGATACGCAGTATTTT. Amino acids: CASSLRRAPTLGDTQYF.

This clone was observed many times. The chain has TRBV19 and TRBJ1-1, with 8 bases fitting TRBD1. The CDR3 consists of 15 residues. Per germline, CDR1 LNHDA and CDR2 SQIVND (reference sequence). J gave up 7 bases and V 4 bases, and 11 bases lay outside the gene matches. The DNA of the CDR3 is TGTGCCAGTAGTACCCCTCGGACAGGGTCCCGTGAAGCTTTCTTT. Residues: CASSTPRTGSREAFF.

This chain connects TRBV20-1 to TRBJ2-1, with 8 bases identical to TRBD2. CDR3 size: 18 residues. Losses at the gene ends were 3 bases for V and 4 bases for J; bases not matched to a gene: 17. Germline assignment: CDR1 DFQATT and CDR2 SNEGSKA (reference sequence). The CDR3 sequence: CSASRGGREGLSYNEQFF. The CDR3 DNA reads TGCAGTGCTAGTCGGGGTGGACGGGAGGGCCTCTCGTACAATGAGCAGTTCTTC.

This clone came up many times. The chain joins TRBV6-4 to TRBJ2-3; D unclear. CDR1 MRHNA and CDR2 SNTAGT come from the germline V gene. This CDR3 has 10 residues. The ends were cut back, 10 bases at V and 1 base at J, with 3 bases in the middle. This CDR3 reads CAKRTDTQYF. CDR3 bases: TGTGCCAAGCGCACAGATACGCAGTATTTT.

The chain carries TRBV27 and TRBJ2-7; no clear D gene. Germline V gives CDR1 MNHEY, CDR2 SMNVEV (reference sequence). The CDR3 has 13 residues. V was trimmed by 4 bases and J by 2 bases, leaving 9 bases between them. Here the CDR3 DNA reads TGTGCCAGCAGTTCTAGACTGGCCTACGAGCAGTACTTC. It encodes CASSSRLAYEQYF.

The rearrangement links TRBV4-2 to TRBJ2-2, with 13 bases aligning to TRBD2. This CDR3 has 17 residues. Losses at the gene ends were 1 base for V and 6 bases for J; bases not matched to a gene: 5. CDR1 LGHNA and CDR2 YNFKEQ come from the germline V gene. CDR3 sequence reads: CASSQAWTSGGPGELFF. The DNA for the CDR3 is TGTGCCAGCAGCCAAGCTTGGACTAGCGGGGGCCCCGGGGAGCTGTTTTTT.

This clone was seen only a few times. This chain joins TRBV11-3 and TRBJ1-1; TRBD1 might be the D (6 bases). This CDR3 has 14 amino acids. Germline V gene sequence: CDR1 SGHNT, CDR2 YENEEA. The V end was cut by 1 base, the J end by 6 bases, with 12 bases between. This CDR3 reads CASSLAGGAAEAFF. CDR3 bases: TGTGCCAGCAGCTTAGCGGGGGGCGCGGCTGAAGCTTTCTTT.

In this sample, this clone turned up a few times. The V and J genes are TRBV28 and TRBJ2-7; 7 bases fit TRBD2. Trimming cost V 11 bases and J 0 bases; bases outside gene matches: 22. CDR1 MDHEN and CDR2 SYDVKM come from the germline V gene. The CDR3 contains 18 residues. CDR3 sequence (DNA): TGTGCCGGCTTACAAAGCGTGTGGCTAGCGGCCTTCTCCTACGAGCAGTACTTC. Translated: CAGLQSVWLAAFSYEQYF.